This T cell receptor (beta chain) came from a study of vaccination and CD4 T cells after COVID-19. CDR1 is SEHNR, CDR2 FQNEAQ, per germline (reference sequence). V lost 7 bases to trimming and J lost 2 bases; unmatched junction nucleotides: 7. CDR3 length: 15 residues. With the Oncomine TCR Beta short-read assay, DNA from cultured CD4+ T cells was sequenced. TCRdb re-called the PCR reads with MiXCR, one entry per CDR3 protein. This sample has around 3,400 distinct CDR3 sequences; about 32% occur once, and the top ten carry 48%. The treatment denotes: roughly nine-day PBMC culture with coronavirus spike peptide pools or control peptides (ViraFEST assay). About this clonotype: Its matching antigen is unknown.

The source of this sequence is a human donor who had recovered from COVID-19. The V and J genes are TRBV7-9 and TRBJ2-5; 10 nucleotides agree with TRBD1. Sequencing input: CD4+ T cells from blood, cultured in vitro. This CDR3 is CASNFGTGVQETQYF. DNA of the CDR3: TGTGCCAGCAACTTCGGGACAGGGGTACAAGAGACCCAGTACTTC.